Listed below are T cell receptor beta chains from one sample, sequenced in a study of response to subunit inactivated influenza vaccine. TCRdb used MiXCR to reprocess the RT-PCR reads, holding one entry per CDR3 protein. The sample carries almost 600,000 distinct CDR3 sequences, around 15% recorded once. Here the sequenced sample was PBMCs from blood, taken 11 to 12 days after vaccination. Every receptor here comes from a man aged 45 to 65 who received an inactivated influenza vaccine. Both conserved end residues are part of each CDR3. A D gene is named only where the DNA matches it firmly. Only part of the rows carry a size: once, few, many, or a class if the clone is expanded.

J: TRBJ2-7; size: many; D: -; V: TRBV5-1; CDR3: CASSLAVSHEQYF; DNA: TGCGCCAGCAGCTTGGCCGTTAGCCACGAGCAGTACTTC
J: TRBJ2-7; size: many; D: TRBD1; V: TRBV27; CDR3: CASSLSGTGGYEQYF; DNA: TGTGCCAGCAGTTTATCCGGGACAGGTGGCTACGAGCAGTACTTC
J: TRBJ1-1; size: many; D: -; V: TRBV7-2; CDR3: CASSLNRALTVGAFF; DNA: TGTGCCAGCAGCCTGAACAGGGCCCTAACAGTTGGCGCTTTCTTT
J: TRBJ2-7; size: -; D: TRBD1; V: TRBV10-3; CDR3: CAISEFGQGSPYEQYF; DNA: TGTGCCATCAGTGAGTTTGGACAGGGGTCCCCCTACGAGCAGTACTTC
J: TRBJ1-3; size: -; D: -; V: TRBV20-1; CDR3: CSASVGGSGNTIYF; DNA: TGCAGTGCTAGTGTAGGGGGCTCTGGAAACACCATATATTTT
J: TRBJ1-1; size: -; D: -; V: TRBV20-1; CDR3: CSARQGLGMNTEAFF; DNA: TGCAGTGCTAGACAGGGGCTGGGGATGAACACTGAAGCTTTCTTT
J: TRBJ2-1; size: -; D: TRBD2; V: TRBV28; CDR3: CASSLSGGSEQFF; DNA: TGTGCCAGCAGCCTTAGCGGGGGAAGTGAGCAGTTCTTC
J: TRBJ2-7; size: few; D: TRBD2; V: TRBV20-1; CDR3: CSAAGLAGGPVRYEQYF; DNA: TGCAGTGCAGCGGGACTAGCGGGGGGGCCAGTAAGGTACGAGCAGTACTTC
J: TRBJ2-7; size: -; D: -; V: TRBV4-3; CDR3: CASSRGRHGYEQYF; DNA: TGCGCCAGCAGTCGCGGACGTCACGGATACGAGCAGTACTTC
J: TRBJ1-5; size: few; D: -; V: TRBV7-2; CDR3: CASSYNNQPQHF; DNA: TGTGCCAGCAGCTACAACAATCAGCCCCAGCATTTT
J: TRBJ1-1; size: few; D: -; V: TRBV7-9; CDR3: CASSLPGLRNTEAFF; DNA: TGTGCCAGCAGCTTACCGGGACTGAGGAACACTGAAGCTTTCTTT
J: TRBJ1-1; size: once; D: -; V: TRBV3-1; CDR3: CASYDRTGNTEAFF; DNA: TGTGCCAGCTATGACCGGACGGGAAACACTGAAGCTTTCTTT